This T cell receptor (beta chain) was found in a study of blood T cell repertoires in COVID-19. Study at large: From the United States, Italy and Spain came samples of acute and convalescent COVID-19. PBMCs, B-cell-depleted T cells, or T cells were the source of the cDNA or gDNA that made up the material.

The J segment lost 0 bases and the V segment lost 4 bases, leaving 6 bases of the junction unmatched. Germline CDR1 is SGHNT and CDR2 is YYREEE (reference sequence). This CDR3 contains 15 residues. Original methodology: Amplification of reference gene primers provided the estimated nucleated cell counts. This table comes from immunoSEQ multiplex PCR, and its TCRdb copy is limited to in-frame clones, with some not included. For V, J and clone size, that table is used; D and trimming come from the DNA. This table holds roughly 310,000 clones, approximately 87% found once. The chain is built from TRBV5-4 and TRBJ2-7; 8 nucleotides agree with TRBD2. This receptor was taken from a woman aged 45-65 years with active or convalescent COVID-19. Sequences were obtained from peripheral blood. The DNA for the CDR3 is TGTGCCAGCAGCGCCGGCGGGGGGATCTCCTACGAGCAGTACTTC. Residues: CASSAGGGISYEQYF.